One and the same sample provided the 16 T cell receptor beta chains below, sequenced in a study of cytomegalovirus exposure and HLA in healthy donors. A multiplex PCR was run with 60 Vbeta primers and 13 Jbeta primers. Clones were read by immunoSEQ multiplex PCR, and TCRdb kept only the in-frame ones, dropping some. The data contain approximately 140,000 clones, under 75% of them singletons. The specimen was PBMCs. All receptors derive from a woman between 55 and 75 years old in good health and CMV-seropositive.

The chain employs TRBV18 and TRBJ2-1; TRBD2 aligns across 13 bases. With 6 bases clipped from V and 7 bases from J, the junction kept 6 bases outside the gene matches. The germline CDR1 and CDR2 sequences are KGHSH and LQKENI. The CDR3 sequence is 15 residues long. CDR3 nucleotide sequence: TGTGCCAGCTCGCCGCGGACTAGCGGGGGTAATGAGCAGTTCTTC. Protein sequence: CASSPRTSGGNEQFF.

This clone appeared a few times. The gene calls are TRBV6-1 and TRBJ2-4; 11 nucleotides line up with TRBD2. CDR3 length equals 16 residues. The germline CDR1 and CDR2 sequences are MNHNS and SASEGT. V lost 2 bases and J lost 15; bases outside the gene matches: 15. CDR3: CASSEIFPLAGGPSYF. In DNA, the CDR3 is TGTGCCAGCAGTGAAATATTCCCCCTAGCGGGAGGTCCTTCGTACTTC.

This clone has just one count. Other DNA sequences from this sample encode an identical CDR3 as well. The chain recombines TRBV28 with TRBJ1-2; the D gene is possibly TRBD1 (5 bases). Deletions cut 5 bases from V and 1 base from J, with 8 bases between. Germline assignment: CDR1 MDHEN and CDR2 SYDVKM. CDR3 length equals 13 residues. This chain's CDR3 is CASSIQGNYGYTF. CDR3 nucleotide sequence: TGTGCCAGCAGTATTCAGGGTAACTATGGCTACACCTTC.

This chain connects TRBV7-3 to TRBJ2-2, with D perhaps TRBD2 (6 bases). The CDR3 extends over 16 amino acids. V gave up 2 bases and J gave up 2 bases, with 12 bases separating them. Germline lookup yields CDR1 SGHTA and CDR2 FQGTGA. CDR3 bases: TGTGCCAGCAGCTTACGGGGGAGCGGTAACACCGGGGAGCTGTTTTTT. Amino acids: CASSLRGSGNTGELFF. The whole variable domain, filled in from reference TRBV7-3 and TRBJ2-2, reads GAGVSQTPSNKVTEKGKYVELRCDPISGHTALYWYRQSLGQGPEFLIYFQGTGAADDSGLPNDRFFAVRPEGSVSTLKIQRTERGDSAVYLCASSLRGSGNTGELFFGEGSRLTVL.

The V gene is TRBV9, the J gene TRBJ1-1; D remains unclear. This CDR3 has 14 residues. The V and J ends lost 0 bases and 3 bases respectively, with 9 bases between them. In germline, CDR1 is SGDLS, CDR2 YYNGEE. The CDR3 DNA is TGTGCCAGCAGCGTAGTGGTGGAGTACACTGAAGCTTTCTTT. Its protein product is CASSVVVEYTEAFF.

This clone was seen only a few times. This chain links TRBV6-5 with TRBJ1-2; D ambiguous. Germline CDR1 reads MNHEY; CDR2 reads SVGAGI. The CDR3 spans 12 residues. V was trimmed by 5 bases and J by 8 bases, leaving 12 bases between them. The CDR3 reads CASSHLQLGYTF. Written as DNA, the CDR3 is TGTGCCAGCAGTCATTTACAATTAGGCTACACCTTC.

The chain couples TRBV2 to TRBJ2-7, with 10 bases that match TRBD1. The CDR3 is 15 residues long. Germline V gene data show CDR1 as SNHLY and CDR2 as FYNNEI. With 4 bases clipped from V and 4 bases from J, the junction kept 7 bases outside the gene matches. The CDR3: CASSGSRQGAYEQYF. The CDR3 DNA sequence: TGTGCCAGCAGTGGATCGAGACAGGGGGCTTACGAGCAGTACTTC.

The gene calls are TRBV6-1 and TRBJ1-2; 8 bases fit TRBD1. The germline V gene encodes CDR1 MNHNS and CDR2 SASEGT. The V and J ends lost 6 bases and 5 bases, in that order; junction bases with no gene match: 8. The CDR3 is made up of 14 amino acids. The CDR3 DNA is TGTGCCAGCAGCGGACAGGGAGGGCTATATGGCTACACCTTC. It codes for CASSGQGGLYGYTF.

As regards this clone: This same CDR3 is encoded by further DNA sequences in the sample. The chain joins TRBV10-3 to TRBJ2-7; a weak D match, TRBD1 (6 bases). Germline values: CDR1 ENHRY, CDR2 SYGVKD. The CDR3 extends over 14 amino acids. V was clipped by 0 bases and J by 4 bases, with 10 bases between them. The CDR3 region is CAISESGQGYEQYF. The CDR3 DNA follows: TGTGCCATCAGTGAGTCTGGGCAGGGGTACGAGCAGTACTTC.

The genes are TRBV19 and TRBJ2-1, with 9 bases that match TRBD2. With V trimmed by 6 bases and J by 0 bases, 3 bases remained unmatched. The CDR3 runs 15 residues. Germline V gene lookup returns CDR1 LNHDA and CDR2 SQIVND (reference sequence). The CDR3 region has the DNA TGTGCCAGTAGCCTAGCGGGGAGCTCCTACAATGAGCAGTTCTTC. It yields the protein CASSLAGSSYNEQFF.

The chain joins TRBV2 to TRBJ1-2, with D perhaps TRBD1 (5 bases). The V end was cut by 8 bases, the J end by 7 bases, with 17 bases between. The V gene's germline CDR1 is SNHLY and CDR2 FYNNEI. The CDR3 covers 13 residues. The CDR3, as DNA: TGTGCCAGCGCCCTGGGGCAGGGCAGTGGCTACACCTTC. Translating it yields CASALGQGSGYTF.

This clone was seen once. V gene TRBV11-2 combines with J gene TRBJ1-4, with TRBD1 identical over 8 bases. This CDR3 has 16 amino acids. V dropped 4 bases and J dropped 7; count of bases not matched to a gene: 11. Germline CDR1 and CDR2: SGHAT and FQNNGV. The CDR3 loop reads CASSYYTTGGSEKLFF. The CDR3 coding sequence is TGTGCCAGCAGCTATTATACTACAGGGGGGTCTGAAAAACTGTTTTTT.

V and J are TRBV7-2 and TRBJ2-2, with unresolved D. The germline V gene has CDR1 SGHTA and CDR2 FQGNSA. This CDR3 spans 12 amino acids. V was shortened by 5 bases and J by 3 bases, with 4 bases between the two germline ends. The CDR3 is CASSLDTGELFF. CDR3 DNA sequence: TGTGCCAGCAGCCTCGACACCGGGGAGCTGTTTTTT.

This clone was seen a few times. This chain uses TRBV11-2 with TRBJ2-6, with a possible D match to TRBD1 (5 bases). The V and J ends lost 5 bases and 2 bases respectively, with 10 bases between them. The CDR3 runs 15 residues. Germline V CDR1 and CDR2: SGHAT, FQNNGV. Written as DNA, the CDR3 is TGTGCCAGCAGCCTCAGGGAAGCTGGGGCCAACGTCCTGACTTTC. This sequence encodes CASSLREAGANVLTF.

This clone was detected only a few times. The chain uses TRBV28 and TRBJ1-5; a weak D match, TRBD1 (5 bases). Per the germline V gene, CDR1 is MDHEN and CDR2 is SYDVKM. This CDR3 comprises 15 residues. Trimming shortened V by 2 bases and J by 6 bases, and 14 bases separated the two germline ends. This CDR3 is CASSLPQQDTQPQHF. In DNA, the CDR3 is TGTGCCAGCAGTTTACCCCAACAGGATACTCAGCCCCAGCATTTT.

The rearrangement links TRBV11-2 to TRBJ1-3; weak D call: TRBD1 (6 bases). The germline gives CDR1 SGHAT, CDR2 FQNNGV. The CDR3 is 13 residues long. Trimming removed 5 bases at V and 4 bases at J, with 9 bases between. For the CDR3, the DNA is TGTGCCAGCAGCCCAGGACAGGGAAACACCATATATTTT. It yields the protein CASSPGQGNTIYF. The full variable domain, with the rest looked up from reference TRBV11-2 and TRBJ1-3, is EAGVAQSPRYKIIEKRQSVAFWCNPISGHATLYWYQQILGQGPKLLIQFQNNGVVDDSQLPKDRFSAERLKGVDSTLKIQPAKLEDSAVYLCASSPGQGNTIYFGEGSWLTVV.